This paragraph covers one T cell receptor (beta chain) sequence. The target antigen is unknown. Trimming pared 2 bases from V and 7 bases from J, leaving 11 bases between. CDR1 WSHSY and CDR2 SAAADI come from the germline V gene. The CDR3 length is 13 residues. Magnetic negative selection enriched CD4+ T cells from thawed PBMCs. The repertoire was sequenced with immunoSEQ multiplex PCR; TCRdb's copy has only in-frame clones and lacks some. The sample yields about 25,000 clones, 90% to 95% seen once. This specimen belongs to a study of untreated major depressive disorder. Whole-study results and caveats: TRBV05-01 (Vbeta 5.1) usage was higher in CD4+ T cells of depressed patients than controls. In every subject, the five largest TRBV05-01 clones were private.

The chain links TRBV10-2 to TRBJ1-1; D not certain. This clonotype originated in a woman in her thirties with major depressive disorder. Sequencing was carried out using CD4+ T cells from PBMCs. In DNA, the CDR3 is TGCGCCAGCAGTGAGACCTACACAAGTGAAGCTTTCTTT. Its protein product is CASSETYTSEAFF.